The rows below give T cell receptor beta chains drawn from one sample of a study of cytomegalovirus exposure and HLA in healthy donors. TCRdb's table, derived via immunoSEQ multiplex PCR, lists solely in-frame clones and lacks some. The sample holds some 100,000 clones, 65% to 75% seen once. The sequenced sample was PBMCs. These receptors were obtained from a woman aged 40 to 55 in good health and CMV-seronegative. The CDR3 runs from the conserved cysteine through the conserved F or W. The D gene is left open where the match is weak. Size is omitted from some rows. Given values are once, few, many or a class for expanded clones.

TRBV29-1	-	TRBJ2-7	-	CSVEDRRYEQYF	TGCAGCGTTGAAGATCGCAGGTACGAGCAGTACTTC
TRBV20-1	-	TRBJ1-1	-	CSARRGILTFF	TGCAGTGCTAGGAGGGGGATACTGACCTTCTTT
TRBV10-3	-	TRBJ2-1	-	CAISEAGLVNNERFF	TGTGCCATCAGTGAGGCGGGACTGGTCAACAATGAGCGGTTCTTC
TRBV6-1	-	TRBJ2-3	TRBD2	CASSRLAGSTDTQYF	TGTGCCAGCAGTCGACTAGCGGGAAGCACAGATACGCAGTATTTT
TRBV5-1	-	TRBJ2-3	TRBD1	CASSLRQGPDTQYF	TGCGCCAGCAGCCTTCGACAGGGACCAGATACGCAGTATTTT
TRBV30	-	TRBJ1-3	-	CAWTPGENTIYF	TGTGCCTGGACCCCGGGAGAAAACACCATATATTTT
TRBV7-2	few	TRBJ2-1	TRBD2	CASSLWSGGKYNEQFF	TGTGCCAGCAGCTTATGGAGCGGGGGAAAATACAATGAGCAGTTCTTC
TRBV5-3	-	TRBJ2-3	-	CARSLLSHSTQYF	TGTGCCAGAAGCCTCCTGTCCCACTCGACGCAGTATTTT
TRBV14	-	TRBJ2-5	-	CASSQVSGYVGKRRETQYF	TGTGCCAGCAGCCAAGTAAGCGGTTATGTAGGCAAGAGGAGGGAGACCCAGTACTTC
TRBV13	-	TRBJ1-3	-	CASSTTPGSSGNTIYF	TGTGCCAGCAGCACGACCCCGGGAAGCTCTGGAAACACCATATATTTT
TRBV19	once	TRBJ2-7	-	CASSVRGSYEQYF	TGTGCCAGTAGTGTCAGGGGCTCCTACGAGCAGTACTTC
TRBV7-3	-	TRBJ1-2	-	CASGDSLTGQVYGYTF	TGTGCCAGCGGCGATAGTCTCACAGGGCAGGTTTATGGCTACACCTTC
TRBV6-5	-	TRBJ2-7	TRBD2	CASSQGLAGLYEQYF	TGTGCCAGCAGCCAGGGACTAGCGGGACTCTACGAGCAGTACTTC
TRBV19	-	TRBJ2-7	-	CASSPGHAGANQYF	TGTGCCAGTAGCCCGGGGCATGCAGGGGCTAATCAGTACTTC
TRBV7-2	-	TRBJ2-7	-	CASSLAGQTHTYEQYF	TGTGCCAGCAGCTTAGCGGGCCAAACTCATACCTACGAGCAGTACTTC
TRBV19	once	TRBJ2-5	TRBD2	CASSELAGETQYF	TGTGCCAGTAGTGAACTAGCGGGGGAGACCCAGTACTTC
TRBV5-1	-	TRBJ2-7	TRBD1	CASSSPGQGAYEQYF	TGCGCCAGCAGCTCCCCGGGACAGGGGGCGTACGAGCAGTACTTC
TRBV7-8	-	TRBJ2-7	-	CASGFRGTSYEQYF	TGTGCCAGCGGGTTTAGGGGGACCTCCTACGAGCAGTACTTC
TRBV7-3	-	TRBJ2-3	-	CASSESGGRTDTQYF	TGTGCCAGCAGCGAGTCCGGGGGGCGGACAGATACGCAGTATTTT
TRBV7-2	-	TRBJ2-5	-	CASRPTEYQETQYF	TGTGCCAGCAGACCGACAGAGTACCAAGAGACCCAGTACTTC
TRBV6-5	-	TRBJ1-1	TRBD1	CASRDTGGQATEAFF	TGTGCCAGCAGGGACACAGGGGGCCAGGCCACTGAAGCTTTCTTT
TRBV9	few	TRBJ2-3	TRBD2	CASSPALAGGPQDTQYF	TGTGCCAGCAGCCCAGCGCTAGCGGGAGGGCCTCAAGATACGCAGTATTTT
TRBV6-5	-	TRBJ2-2	TRBD2	CASSYSGGGTIGELFF	TGTGCCAGCAGTTACTCGGGCGGGGGGACCATCGGGGAGCTGTTTTTT
TRBV6-1	few	TRBJ1-1	-	CASSTGNTEAFF	TGTGCCAGCAGTACAGGGAACACTGAAGCTTTCTTT
TRBV5-1	-	TRBJ2-3	-	CASSLGDTRDTQYF	TGCGCCAGCAGCTTGGGAGACACCCGAGATACGCAGTATTTT
TRBV30	-	TRBJ2-6	-	CAWTVGVLNSGANVLTF	TGTGCCTGGACCGTCGGGGTCCTGAACTCTGGGGCCAACGTCCTGACTTTC
TRBV14	-	TRBJ1-1	-	CASSPGMNTEAFF	TGTGCCAGCAGCCCAGGCATGAACACTGAAGCTTTCTTT
TRBV7-8	few	TRBJ2-7	TRBD1	CASSSGTAPYEQYF	TGTGCCAGCAGCTCCGGGACAGCGCCCTACGAGCAGTACTTC
TRBV2	-	TRBJ2-1	-	CASRPDSSSYNEQFF	TGTGCCAGCAGACCTGACTCTAGCTCCTACAATGAGCAGTTCTTC
TRBV28	-	TRBJ2-1	TRBD2	CASIPLPRASGRADRYEQFF	TGTGCCAGCATCCCCCTACCCCGGGCTAGCGGGAGGGCCGATCGGTATGAGCAGTTCTTC
TRBV11-1	-	TRBJ2-7	-	CASSLGRSGYEQYF	TGTGCCAGCAGCTTAGGCCGTTCGGGTTACGAGCAGTACTTC
TRBV27	-	TRBJ2-2	TRBD2	CASSSGIAGLTGELFF	TGTGCCAGCAGTTCCGGGATAGCGGGCCTCACCGGGGAGCTGTTTTTT
TRBV2	few	TRBJ2-7	TRBD2	CASKGSGGTNPSYEQYF	TGTGCCAGCAAGGGTAGCGGGGGGACAAACCCCTCCTACGAGCAGTACTTC
TRBV18	-	TRBJ2-1	-	CASSPDGGPDEQFF	TGTGCCAGCTCACCAGACGGGGGGCCGGATGAGCAGTTCTTC
TRBV7-2	-	TRBJ2-7	-	CASSFQAGGGYEQYF	TGTGCCAGCAGCTTCCAAGCGGGTGGGGGATACGAGCAGTACTTC
TRBV28	once	TRBJ2-5	TRBD2	CASSGILGTLAGQETQYF	TGTGCCAGCAGTGGTATTCTGGGTACACTAGCGGGGCAAGAGACCCAGTACTTC
TRBV6-1	-	TRBJ2-2	TRBD2	CASSELAGPTGELFF	TGTGCCAGCAGTGAACTAGCGGGTCCCACCGGGGAGCTGTTTTTT
TRBV27	-	TRBJ1-5	TRBD1	CASSSGQGDQPQHF	TGTGCCAGCAGTTCGGGACAGGGCGATCAGCCCCAGCATTTT
TRBV6-1	-	TRBJ1-4	-	CASSDTGVDEKLFF	TGTGCCAGCAGTGATACCGGGGTGGATGAAAAACTGTTTTTT
TRBV18	-	TRBJ1-5	-	CASSPTGTSNQPQHF	TGTGCCAGCTCACCAACAGGAACCAGCAATCAGCCCCAGCATTTT
TRBV6-6	-	TRBJ1-2	-	CASSYNPAF	TGTGCCAGCAGTTACAATCCGGCCTTC
TRBV6-6	-	TRBJ1-4	-	CASSLGGGATNEKLFF	TGTGCCAGCAGTCTGGGAGGCGGTGCAACTAATGAAAAACTGTTTTTT
TRBV7-6	-	TRBJ2-1	TRBD2	CASSPALLAEESNNEQFF	TGTGCCAGCAGCCCCGCCCTACTAGCGGAGGAAAGTAACAATGAGCAGTTCTTC
TRBV27	-	TRBJ1-5	-	CASSFGGYSNQPQHF	TGTGCCAGCAGTTTTGGGGGGTATAGCAATCAGCCCCAGCATTTT
TRBV6-5	-	TRBJ1-4	TRBD1	CASSNRGHNEKLFF	TGTGCCAGCAGTAACAGGGGGCACAATGAAAAACTGTTTTTT
TRBV5-1	few	TRBJ1-1	TRBD1	CASSPQGALNTEAFF	TGCGCCAGCAGCCCGCAGGGGGCCCTGAACACTGAAGCTTTCTTT
TRBV4-2	-	TRBJ2-2	TRBD2	CASSHPGGGATGELFF	TGTGCCAGCAGCCACCCGGGGGGGGGCGCGACCGGGGAGCTGTTTTTT
TRBV5-1	-	TRBJ2-5	-	CASSGSGRWKETQYF	TGCGCCAGCAGCGGAAGTGGGAGGTGGAAAGAGACCCAGTACTTC
TRBV4-3	-	TRBJ1-2	-	CASSQDGTPGYGYTF	TGCGCCAGCAGCCAAGATGGGACACCAGGCTATGGCTACACCTTC
TRBV14	-	TRBJ2-7	TRBD1	CASSQDPGQRTYEQYF	TGTGCCAGCAGCCAAGATCCGGGACAGAGAACCTACGAGCAGTACTTC
TRBV30	once	TRBJ2-3	TRBD2	CAWSQGLAGVVYTQYF	TGTGCCTGGAGTCAAGGTCTAGCGGGAGTAGTTTATACGCAGTATTTT